One and the same sample provided the 32 T cell receptor beta chains below, sequenced in a study of blood T cells in healthy people across ages (dated by TCRdb to about 2015). To prepare the library, 5' RACE was applied. Instrument used: Illumina HiSeq 2500. A second about 6 to 11 cycle PCR used a sample-barcoded 5' primer and a J-beta primer mix. TCRdb reprocessed the public reads (quality trimming at Q25 with fastp, clone calling with MiXCR) and kept in-frame beta chains. Merged by CDR3 protein, the rows form single entries marked with the most common genes and DNA. This sample has approximately 800,000 distinct CDR3 sequences in its table, and approximately 55% of those were observed once. Together, the top ten hold about 38% of the sample. Sequencing was carried out using blood. These receptor sequences come from a man of 80 years or more in good health.

This clonotype was picked up a small number of times. V and J are TRBV7-2 and TRBJ2-3; no reliable D call. CDR1 and CDR2 from the germline V gene are SGHTA and FQGNSA. The length of the CDR3 is 13 residues. V lost 4 bases to trimming and J lost 14 bases, with 19 bases between them. The CDR3 DNA follows: TGTGCCAGCAGCTCGACTCACCACAGATACGCGTATTTT. Translating it yields CASSSTHHRYAYF.

The chain carries TRBV10-1 and TRBJ2-1; no clear D. The assigned J gene may be wrong: the sequence end matches TRBJ2-7 better. The CDR3 runs 16 residues. CDR1 and CDR2 (germline): WNHNN, SYGVQD (reference sequence). CDR3 in amino acids: CASSDSLTASYNEQYF. The CDR3, as DNA: TGCGCCAGCAGTGATAGCCTCACCGCCTCCTACAATGAGCAGTACTTC.

V usage is TRBV6-6 and J usage is TRBJ2-1, with D possibly being TRBD1 or TRBD2 (7 bases each). CDR3 length equals 16 residues. V was trimmed by 7 bases and J by 3 bases, leaving 19 bases between them. The germline V gene encodes CDR1 MNHNY and CDR2 SVGAGI (reference sequence). The CDR3 nucleotides are TGTGCCAGCATTAACTTCCAGGGGGGGGGCTACAATGAGCAGTTCTTC. Its protein product is CASINFQGGGYNEQFF.

There are a few counts of this clonotype. The rearrangement uses TRBV18 and TRBJ2-3; 7 nucleotides align to TRBD1. Germline V gives CDR1 KGHSH, CDR2 LQKENI. V gave up 0 bases and J gave up 0 bases; unmatched junction bases: 3. The CDR3 is 16 residues long. The CDR3 reads CASSPPWDSSTDTQYF. The CDR3 DNA sequence: TGTGCCAGCTCACCACCTTGGGACAGTAGCACAGATACGCAGTATTTT.

The V gene is TRBV12-3 or TRBV12-4, the J gene TRBJ2-3, with D perhaps assigned TRBD1 or TRBD2 (5 bases each). This CDR3 has 15 residues. The V end lost 6 bases, the J end lost 1 base, and 14 bases lay between the germline ends. The CDR3 loop is CASSPSRGGTDTQYF. The CDR3 DNA reads TGTGCCAGCAGCCCGAGCAGAGGGGGCACAGATACGCAGTATTTT.

This clonotype is a singleton in its sample. The V call is TRBV12-3 or TRBV12-4, the J call TRBJ1-1; 8 positions match TRBD1. This CDR3 contains 15 residues. V was pared by 2 bases and J by 5 bases, with 7 bases of the junction left unmatched. This chain's CDR3 is CASSLNSGGRTEAFF. The CDR3 DNA reads as TGTGCCAGCAGTTTAAACTCAGGGGGCAGGACTGAAGCTTTCTTT.

This clonotype has ten or more counts. The chain joins TRBV6-2 or TRBV6-3 to TRBJ2-5; unclear D gene. Deletions cut 2 bases from V and 5 bases from J, with 6 bases between. Per germline, CDR1 MNHEY and CDR2 SVGEGT. This CDR3 spans 12 amino acids. The CDR3 nucleotides read TGTGCCAGCAGTTACCCTGAGGAGACCCAGTACTTC. It specifies CASSYPEETQYF.

The chain is built from TRBV28 and TRBJ2-1, with 14 nucleotides matching TRBD2. J gave up 5 bases and V 5 bases, and 5 bases lay outside the gene matches. The CDR3 runs 16 residues. Germline CDR1 MDHEN, CDR2 SYDVKM. Written as DNA, the CDR3 is TGTGCCAGCAGTATTTCGGGACTAGCGGGGGACAATGAGCAGTTCTTC. It specifies CASSISGLAGDNEQFF. Full variable domain (remainder filled in from reference TRBV28 and TRBJ2-1): DVKVTQSSRYLVKRTGEKVFLECVQDMDHENMFWYRQDPGLGLRLIYFSYDVKMKEKGDIPEGYSVSREKKERFSLILESASTNQTSMYLCASSISGLAGDNEQFFGPGTRLTVL.

This sequence joins TRBV6-2 or TRBV6-3 and TRBJ2-5, with TRBD2 matching 9 bases. The J call is in doubt because the DNA end fits TRBJ2-7 better. CDR3 length: 16 residues. Germline-derived CDR1 and CDR2 are MNHEY and SVGEGT. In nucleotides, the CDR3 is TGTGCCAGCACTGGAGAAGGGCTAGCGGGGTACTACGAGCAGTACTTC. This encodes CASTGEGLAGYYEQYF.

The count of this clonotype is one. This chain links TRBV6-1 with TRBJ2-3; 12 bases line up with TRBD2. V was pared by 7 bases and J by 14 bases, with 16 bases of the junction left unmatched. The CDR3 extends over 15 amino acids. The V gene's germline CDR1 is MNHNS and CDR2 SASEGT. The CDR3 region is CASNLAGGAVGYAYF. The CDR3 DNA sequence: TGTGCCAGCAACCTAGCGGGAGGGGCAGTCGGATACGCGTATTTT.

This clonotype was counted a few times. V gene TRBV3-1 combines with J gene TRBJ2-1, with TRBD2 identical over 7 bases. The V segment lost 0 bases and the J segment 9 bases; nucleotides outside the gene matches: 11. Germline CDR1 is LGHDT and CDR2 is YNNKEL (reference sequence). The CDR3 covers 16 residues. The CDR3 DNA reads as TGTGCCAGCAGCCAAGATTGGGTGGGAGGGCCAATTGAGCAGTTCTTC. This encodes CASSQDWVGGPIEQFF.

There are a few counts of this clonotype. V and J are TRBV29-1 and TRBJ1-6; the D is unclear. The V end was cut by 4 bases, the J end by 10 bases, with 14 bases between. This CDR3 comprises 13 residues. Germline values: CDR1 SQVTM, CDR2 ANQGSEA. The CDR3 spells CSVGETGRSPLHF. CDR3 in DNA: TGCAGCGTTGGGGAGACCGGGAGGTCACCCCTCCACTTT.

The chain combines TRBV28 with TRBJ2-4, with D perhaps matching TRBD1 (6 bases). The CDR3 length is 15 residues. Trimming left V 5 bases short and J 0 bases short, with 11 bases between. Germline V gives CDR1 MDHEN, CDR2 SYDVKM. The CDR3 sequence is CASSPFRGAKNIQYF. The CDR3, as DNA: TGTGCCAGCAGTCCTTTCAGGGGAGCCAAAAACATTCAGTACTTC.

This sequence joins TRBV5-1 and TRBJ2-1, with D unresolved. CDR1 and CDR2 (germline): SGHRS, YFSETQ. CDR3 length: 12 residues. Deletions cut 4 bases from V and 10 bases from J, with 12 bases between. This chain's CDR3 is CASSQPPREQFF. Written as DNA, the CDR3 is TGCGCCAGCAGCCAACCGCCCCGGGAGCAGTTCTTC. Full variable domain (outside the CDR3, taken from reference TRBV5-1 and TRBJ2-1): KAGVTQTPRYLIKTRGQQVTLSCSPISGHRSVSWYQQTPGQGLQFLFEYFSETQRNKGNFPGRFSGRQFSNSRSEMNVSTLELGDSALYLCASSQPPREQFFGPGTRLTVL.

This clonotype has a handful of counts. V is TRBV20-1 and J is TRBJ2-5; D tentatively reads TRBD1 or TRBD2 (5 bases each). V lost 7 bases and J lost 7, with 16 bases in between. CDR1 and CDR2 from the germline V gene are DFQATT and SNEGSKA (reference sequence). The CDR3 covers 12 residues. CDR3 nucleotides: TGCAGTGATGGTGACGGGGCAGGGACCCAGTACTTC. Protein: CSDGDGAGTQYF.

This rearrangement joins TRBV7-2 to TRBJ2-3; D uncertain. The CDR3 has 14 amino acids. CDR1 is SGHTA, CDR2 FQGNSA, per germline. Trimming removed 11 bases at V and 0 bases at J, with 15 bases between. The CDR3 DNA sequence: TGTGCCGGACGACCTTTCTATAGCACAGATACGCAGTATTTT. Translated, it gives CAGRPFYSTDTQYF. Based on the CDR3 plus reference TRBV7-2 and TRBJ2-3, the full variable domain is GAGVSQSPSNKVTEKGKDVELRCDPISGHTALYWYRQSLGQGLEFLIYFQGNSAPDKSGLPSDRFSAERTGGSVSTLTIQRTQQEDSAVYLCAGRPFYSTDTQYFGPGTRLTVL.

The chain combines TRBV6-5 with TRBJ1-2; unclear D gene. This CDR3 has 15 residues. Per the germline V gene, CDR1 is MNHEY and CDR2 is SVGAGI. V lost 5 bases and J lost 3, with 16 bases in between. CDR3 coding DNA: TGTGCCAGCAGTAATTTAGACTCAGCATACTATGGCTACACCTTC. The encoded protein is CASSNLDSAYYGYTF.

This clonotype was counted between two and nine times. V gene TRBV7-6 combines with J gene TRBJ2-5, with TRBD1 matching over 9 bases. V lost 4 bases and J lost 2; bases outside the gene matches: 11. CDR3 length: 17 residues. Germline V gene sequence: CDR1 SGHVS, CDR2 FNYEAQ. CDR3 DNA: TGTGCCAGCAGCTCTCCCCCCGGGACAGGGCATCAAGAGACCCAGTACTTC. This gives the protein CASSSPPGTGHQETQYF.

This sequence joins TRBV5-1 and TRBJ2-7; the D is unclear. Trimming shortened V by 5 bases and J by 7 bases, and 13 bases separated the two germline ends. In germline, CDR1 is SGHRS, CDR2 YFSETQ. This CDR3 is built from 12 residues. The CDR3 coding sequence is TGCGCCAGCAGTCTGGATTACAATGAGCAGTACTTC. Its translation is CASSLDYNEQYF.

The rearrangement uses TRBV6-5 and TRBJ1-1; D is uncertain. Germline loops: CDR1 MNHEY, CDR2 SVGAGI. The germline V and J ends were trimmed by 7 bases and 1 base, with 10 bases remaining between them. This CDR3 has 13 residues. This chain's CDR3 is CASTRAPNTEAFF. The CDR3 DNA is TGTGCCAGCACCCGGGCCCCGAACACTGAAGCTTTCTTT.

This clonotype was counted only a few times. V usage is TRBV6-2 or TRBV6-3 and J usage is TRBJ2-7, with TRBD2 matching 7 bases. CDR1 is MNHEY, CDR2 SVGEGT, per germline. The CDR3 is 14 residues long. The V and J ends lost 2 bases and 4 bases, in that order; junction bases with no gene match: 5. CDR3 nucleotides: TGTGCCAGCAGTTACCAGTCGGGGGGATACGAGCAGTACTTC. It specifies CASSYQSGGYEQYF.

The chain carries TRBV6-4 and TRBJ2-1; maybe TRBD2 (6 bases). Germline V gene lookup returns CDR1 MRHNA and CDR2 SNTAGT. The V and J ends lost 6 bases and 0 bases respectively, with 21 bases between them. This CDR3 is 18 amino acids long. CDR3 protein: CASSLEQSGPSSYNEQFF. The CDR3 DNA sequence: TGTGCCAGCAGCCTTGAGCAGAGCGGGCCCTCCTCCTACAATGAGCAGTTCTTC.

The chain links TRBV30 to TRBJ2-1; 9 nucleotides agree with TRBD2. The CDR3 has 14 amino acids. J lost 0 bases, V lost 4 bases, and 1 base had no gene match. Per germline, CDR1 GTSNPN and CDR2 SVGIG (reference sequence). The CDR3 loop reads CAWTSGNSYNEQFF. The CDR3 DNA follows: TGTGCCTGGACTAGCGGGAACTCCTACAATGAGCAGTTCTTC.

The gene calls are TRBV4-1 and TRBJ2-7, with D unresolved. V lost 3 bases and J 4 bases, leaving 19 bases between the germline ends. The CDR3 loop spans 16 amino acids. The germline gives CDR1 MGHRA, CDR2 YSYEKL. The CDR3 bases are TGCGCCAGCAGCCAGCTACACCTAGGCCGGGCATACGAGCAGTACTTC. Translated: CASSQLHLGRAYEQYF.

The chain has TRBV9 and TRBJ2-7; D uncertain. The J call could be wrong; TRBJ2-5 is a better fit for the DNA end. The CDR3 covers 15 residues. Germline assignment: CDR1 SGDLS and CDR2 YYNGEE. CDR3 sequence reads: CASSPTGPLEETQYF. As DNA, the CDR3 is TGTGCCAGCAGCCCAACCGGGCCCCTGGAGGAGACCCAGTACTTC.

The CDR3 here is CASSQQDGNYGYTF. CDR3 nucleotides: TGTGCCAGCAGTCAACAAGACGGTAACTATGGCTACACCTTC. The chain couples TRBV12-3 or TRBV12-4 to TRBJ1-2, with unresolved D. The CDR3 runs 14 residues. Trimming left V 5 bases short and J 1 base short, with 11 bases between.

The CDR3 loop reads CASSGPGGNEKLFF. The CDR3 DNA reads TGTGCCAGCAGTGGGCCGGGGGGAAATGAAAAACTGTTTTTT. The chain links TRBV27 to TRBJ1-4, with D possibly matching TRBD1 (5 bases). CDR1 is MNHEY, CDR2 SMNVEV, per germline (reference sequence). V was shortened by 5 bases and J by 5 bases, with 12 bases between the two germline ends. This CDR3 region has 14 residues.

The chain has TRBV5-1 and TRBJ1-1, with D hard to call. Trimming took 4 bases from V and 5 from J, leaving 15 bases between them. The CDR3 runs 14 residues. The germline V gene encodes CDR1 SGHRS and CDR2 YFSETQ. This CDR3 is CASSPFSGTTEAFF. Here the CDR3 DNA reads TGCGCCAGCAGCCCTTTTTCTGGTACGACTGAAGCTTTCTTT.

The rearrangement joins TRBV9 to TRBJ1-2; D may be TRBD1 (6 bases). CDR1 is SGDLS, CDR2 YYNGEE, per germline. The CDR3 is 15 residues long. Trimming cost V 0 bases and J 3 bases, with 12 bases left between them. The CDR3 sequence: CASSVDGGGHYGYTF. CDR3 DNA: TGTGCCAGCAGCGTAGACGGGGGCGGGCACTATGGCTACACCTTC.

This CDR3 is CASSPPEVAGAREQFF. The CDR3 region has the DNA TGTGCCAGCTCACCACCCGAGGTAGCGGGAGCTCGAGAGCAGTTCTTC. The chain couples TRBV18 to TRBJ2-1; TRBD2 matches 9 bases. V lost 0 bases and J lost 10; bases outside the gene matches: 10. Germline loops: CDR1 KGHSH, CDR2 LQKENI. The CDR3 sequence is 16 residues long.

The chain couples TRBV12-3 or TRBV12-4 to TRBJ1-4; no definite D call. This CDR3 is 11 amino acids long. V gave up 11 bases and J gave up 4 bases, with 8 bases separating them. CDR3 coding DNA: TGTGCCGTCCGGGATAATGAAAAACTGTTTTTT. Its translation: CAVRDNEKLFF.

This rearrangement joins TRBV20-1 to TRBJ1-5; D ambiguous. Germline loops: CDR1 DFQATT, CDR2 SNEGSKA (reference sequence). The CDR3 runs to 15 residues. Trimming took off 3 bases at V and 1 base at J, with 13 bases between the two ends. CDR3 nucleotide sequence: TGCAGTGCTAGTCCCGGTGGAGGGAGCAATCAGCCCCAGCATTTT. It codes for CSASPGGGSNQPQHF.